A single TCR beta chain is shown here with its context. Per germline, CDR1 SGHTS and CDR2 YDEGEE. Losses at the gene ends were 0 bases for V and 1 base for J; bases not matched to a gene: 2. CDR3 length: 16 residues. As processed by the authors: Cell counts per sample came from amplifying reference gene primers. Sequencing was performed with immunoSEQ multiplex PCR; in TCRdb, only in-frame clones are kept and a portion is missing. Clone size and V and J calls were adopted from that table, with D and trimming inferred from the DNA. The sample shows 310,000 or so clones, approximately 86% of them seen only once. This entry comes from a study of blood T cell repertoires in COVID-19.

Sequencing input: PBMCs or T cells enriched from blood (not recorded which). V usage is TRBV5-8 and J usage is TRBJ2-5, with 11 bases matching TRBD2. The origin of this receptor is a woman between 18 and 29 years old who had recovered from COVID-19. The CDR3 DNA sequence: TGTGCCAGCAGCTTGGTACTAGCGGGGGCCCAAGAGACCCAGTACTTC. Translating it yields CASSLVLAGAQETQYF. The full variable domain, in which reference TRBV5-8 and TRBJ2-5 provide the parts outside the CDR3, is EAGVTQSPTHLIKTRGQQATLRCSPISGHTSVYWYQQALGLGLQFLLWYDEGEERNRGNFPPRFSGRQFPNYSSELNVNALELEDSALYLCASSLVLAGAQETQYFGPGTRLLVL.